Each of the 26 T cell receptor beta chains below was sequenced from the same sample in a study of CXCR3-negative and CXCR3-positive naive CD8 T cells. Study-wide findings and caveats: More hydrophobic TRB CDR3s were found in CXCR3-positive naive cells than in CXCR3-negative naive cells.

TRB cDNA was prepared as libraries by UMI-labeled 5' RACE. For each CDR3 protein, TCRdb gives one entry from its re-call of the 5' RACE reads, without DNA. The table lists 50,000 to 65,000 distinct CDR3 sequences. Their target antigens are unknown. Material for sequencing was naive CXCR3+ CD8+ T cells from blood. Indicated subset: CD45RO-CCR7+CD27+CD95- naive CD8+ T cells expressing CXCR3 (TNR3+). All receptors derive from a human donor in good health. Some clones in this sample may be carry-over from other donors' samples.

This rearrangement joins TRBV21-1 to TRBJ1-5; TCRdb proposes TRBD1, but this gene call is untestable without DNA. TRBV21-1 is a recognized pseudogene. This CDR3 contains 13 residues. CDR3 loop: CASSEDRVRPQHF.

J is TRBJ2-7 and V is TRBV2. Germline-derived CDR1 and CDR2 are SNHLY and FYNNEI. The CDR3 has 12 residues. CDR3 in amino acids: CASGTDPYEQYF.

The chain uses TRBV20-1 and TRBJ2-1. The CDR3 is 15 residues long. Germline lookup yields CDR1 DFQATT and CDR2 SNEGSKA (reference sequence). CDR3 protein: CSAASGVTYYNEQFF.

The chain couples TRBV7-9 to TRBJ1-5. CDR3 size: 15 residues. Germline-derived CDR1 and CDR2 are SEHNR and FQNEAQ (reference sequence). CDR3 amino acids: CASRPAEGVNQPQHF.

The V call is TRBV19, the J call TRBJ2-5; absent DNA, TCRdb's TRBD2 call cannot be checked. This CDR3 is built from 14 residues. Germline values: CDR1 LNHDA, CDR2 SQIVND (reference sequence). The CDR3 protein is CASSIVAGGETQYF.

V is TRBV9 and J is TRBJ2-5; the D gene TCRdb calls, TRBD1, cannot be checked with no DNA. This CDR3 spans 15 amino acids. In germline, CDR1 is SGDLS, CDR2 YYNGEE. CDR3 sequence reads: CASSPAGHHQETQYF. The entire variable domain, with the rest obtained from reference TRBV9 and TRBJ2-5, is as follows: DSGVTQTPKHLITATGQRVTLRCSPRSGDLSVYWYQQSLDQGLQFLIQYYNGEERAKGNILERFSAQQFPDLHSELNLSSLELGDSALYFCASSPAGHHQETQYFGPGTRLLVL.

V gene TRBV4-3 combines with J gene TRBJ1-6. In germline, CDR1 is LGHNA, CDR2 YSLEER. The CDR3 has 17 amino acids. The CDR3 protein is CASSQDAGPTYNSPLHF.

The rearrangement links TRBV4-2 to TRBJ2-3; the D gene TCRdb calls, TRBD2, cannot be checked with no DNA. This CDR3 is 16 amino acids long. Germline assignment: CDR1 LGHNA and CDR2 YNFKEQ. CDR3 sequence: CASSQDLGGPTDTQYF.

The chain uses TRBV11-2 and TRBJ2-5; without DNA, the TCRdb call of TRBD1 cannot be checked. CDR3 length: 18 amino acids. CDR1 and CDR2 (germline): SGHAT, FQNNGV. The CDR3 loop is CASSFTQTGGVGLETQYF.

This rearrangement joins TRBV27 to TRBJ1-2. Per germline, CDR1 MNHEY and CDR2 SMNVEV (reference sequence). The CDR3 spans 14 residues. CDR3: CASSLSSSSYGYTF.

This chain connects TRBV20-1 to TRBJ2-2; TCRdb calls TRBD1, which cannot be checked without DNA. CDR3 length equals 14 residues. Germline CDR1 is DFQATT and CDR2 is SNEGSKA (reference sequence). The CDR3 sequence is CSARRGGYTGELFF.

This chain connects TRBV7-7 to TRBJ2-1; the TCRdb call, TRBD2, lacks DNA for checking. Germline lookup yields CDR1 SSHAT and CDR2 FNYEAQ (reference sequence). The length of the CDR3 is 15 residues. CDR3 amino acids: CASKSTSGGVHEQSF. Using reference TRBV7-7 and TRBJ2-1 for the parts outside the CDR3, the full variable domain is GAGVSQSPRYKVTKRGQDVTLRCDPISSHATLYWYQQALGQGPEFLTYFNYEAQPDKSGLPSDRFSAERPEGSISTLTIQRTEQRDSAMYRCASKSTSGGVHEQSFGPGTRLTVL.

V is TRBV5-1 and J is TRBJ2-2. The CDR3 runs 13 residues. Germline-derived CDR1 and CDR2 are SGHRS and YFSETQ. The chain's CDR3 is CASSHPYTGELFF.

The CDR3: CASSLRLAGGYEQYF. This chain connects TRBV12-3 or TRBV12-4 to TRBJ2-7; lacking DNA, the TRBD2 call made by TCRdb goes unchecked. The CDR3 consists of 15 residues.

CDR3 in amino acids: CASSLQGNYGYTF. The chain joins TRBV27 to TRBJ1-2; TCRdb indicates TRBD1, and absent DNA this call remains unverified. The length of the CDR3 is 13 residues. Germline V gene lookup returns CDR1 MNHEY and CDR2 SMNVEV (reference sequence).

The V call is TRBV20-1, the J call TRBJ2-7; TCRdb returns TRBD2, unconfirmable since there is no DNA. Germline V lookup: CDR1 DFQATT, CDR2 SNEGSKA (reference sequence). The CDR3 totals 16 residues. The CDR3 sequence: CSARPPTRDSFYEQYF.

The J gene is TRBJ1-1, the V gene TRBV10-2; TCRdb's assignment of TRBD1 cannot be checked, as there is no DNA. Germline CDR1 and CDR2: WSHSY and SAAADI. The CDR3 is 14 amino acids. The chain's CDR3 is CASLAGGVFAEAFF.

The rearrangement uses TRBV29-1 and TRBJ1-2. Germline CDR1 SQVTM, CDR2 ANQGSEA. The CDR3 runs to 14 residues. The CDR3 protein is CSVETLVLNYGYTF.

V is TRBV5-4 and J is TRBJ2-1; the TRBD1 assignment by TCRdb is unverifiable without DNA. CDR1 is SGHNT and CDR2 is YYREEE in the germline V gene (reference sequence). This CDR3 is 14 amino acids long. The CDR3 protein is CASSFGGGFNEQFF.

The chain recombines TRBV29-1 with TRBJ2-3; there is no DNA to check the TCRdb D call of TRBD2. Germline V lookup: CDR1 SQVTM, CDR2 ANQGSEA. This CDR3 region has 17 residues. CDR3 amino acids: CSVEHVGGPFDTRTQYF.

This chain uses TRBV25-1 with TRBJ2-5; TCRdb reports TRBD2, a call that lacks DNA to check it against. CDR3 length: 13 amino acids. The germline CDR1 and CDR2 sequences are MGHDK and SYGVNS. The chain's CDR3 is CASSGEGLETQYF.

This chain connects TRBV25-1 to TRBJ2-7; TCRdb returns TRBD2, unconfirmable since there is no DNA. CDR1 and CDR2 (germline): MGHDK, SYGVNS. CDR3 length equals 13 residues. The CDR3 loop reads CASRSLGGDEQYF.

The chain employs TRBV25-1 and TRBJ2-3; the TRBD2 assignment by TCRdb is unverifiable without DNA. Germline V gene lookup returns CDR1 MGHDK and CDR2 SYGVNS. The CDR3 loop spans 18 amino acids. The CDR3 is CASSEWPSGGERADTQYF.

The chain has TRBV5-6 and TRBJ1-5. Germline assignment: CDR1 SGHDT and CDR2 YYEEEE. CDR3 length: 15 residues. CDR3 in amino acids: CASSFWANSNQPQHF.

The chain joins TRBV12-3 or TRBV12-4 to TRBJ2-1; the TRBD1 assignment by TCRdb is unverifiable without DNA. The CDR3 has 15 amino acids. The CDR3 reads CASSLWGRAYNEQFF.

The chain carries TRBV12-3 or TRBV12-4 and TRBJ2-2. This CDR3 contains 14 residues. The CDR3 is CASTPQANTGELFF.